The 17 T cell receptor beta chains listed next were all sequenced from one sample in a study of technical replicates of blood from a few donors. Using immunoSEQ multiplex PCR, the repertoire was profiled, and TCRdb retains in-frame clones only, with some absent. The sample gives some 77,000 clones, 65% to 90% of which show up once; approximately 5% is in the top ten. Sequencing was done on a sample of PBMCs. Receptor source: a human donor in good health. Some clones in this sample may be carry-over from other donors' samples.

The chain links TRBV29-1 to TRBJ1-5, with TRBD1 as a possible D gene (6 bases). Germline values: CDR1 SQVTM, CDR2 ANQGSEA. V lost 4 bases to trimming and J lost 1 base, with 17 bases between them. This CDR3 has 16 amino acids. The DNA for the CDR3 is TGCAGCGTTGTCGTACAGGGACGGGACAGCAATCAGCCCCAGCATTTT. Protein: CSVVVQGRDSNQPQHF. The whole variable domain, filled in from reference TRBV29-1 and TRBJ1-5, reads SAVISQKPSRDICQRGTSLTIQCQVDSQVTMMFWYRQQPGQSLTLIATANQGSEATYESGFVIDKFPISRPNLTFSTLTVSNMSPEDSSIYLCSVVVQGRDSNQPQHFGDGTRLSIL.

This clone has more than one count but fewer than ten. The chain has TRBV30 and TRBJ1-2; D gene uncertain. Trimming cost V 0 bases and J 6 bases, with 11 bases left between them. This CDR3 is built from 13 residues. The V gene's germline CDR1 is GTSNPN and CDR2 SVGIG (reference sequence). The CDR3 sequence: CAWSVEGRDGYTF. For the CDR3, the DNA is TGTGCCTGGAGTGTTGAAGGGAGGGATGGCTACACCTTC.

The gene calls are TRBV7-9 and TRBJ2-1; TRBD2 might be the D (6 bases). Germline lookup yields CDR1 SEHNR and CDR2 FQNEAQ (reference sequence). The CDR3 extends over 15 amino acids. Trimming shortened V by 5 bases and J by 4 bases, and 15 bases separated the two germline ends. The CDR3 reads CASSQEGVGYNEQFF. CDR3 nucleotide sequence: TGTGCCAGCAGCCAGGAGGGTGTTGGATACAATGAGCAGTTCTTC. The full variable domain, completed using reference TRBV7-9 and TRBJ2-1, is DTGVSQNPRHKITKRGQNVTFRCDPISEHNRLYWYRQTLGQGPEFLTYFQNEAQLEKSRLLSDRFSAERPKGSFSTLEIQRTEQGDSAMYLCASSQEGVGYNEQFFGPGTRLTVL.

This chain joins TRBV7-3 and TRBJ1-6; 7 bases align to TRBD1. V was clipped by 5 bases and J by 0 bases; unmatched bases: 4. The CDR3 runs 16 residues. CDR1 is SGHTA, CDR2 FQGTGA, per germline. CDR3 region: CASSRDSRSYNSPLHF. Here the CDR3 DNA reads TGTGCCAGCAGCCGGGACAGCCGCTCCTATAATTCACCCCTCCACTTT. Full variable domain (remainder filled in from reference TRBV7-3 and TRBJ1-6): GAGVSQTPSNKVTEKGKYVELRCDPISGHTALYWYRQSLGQGPEFLIYFQGTGAADDSGLPNDRFFAVRPEGSVSTLKIQRTERGDSAVYLCASSRDSRSYNSPLHFGNGTRLTVT.

The genes are TRBV27 and TRBJ1-2, with a tentative D call TRBD1 (6 bases). The V end was cut by 0 bases, the J end by 6 bases, with 20 bases between. The CDR3 contains 17 residues. Looked up from germline, CDR1 is MNHEY and CDR2 is SMNVEV (reference sequence). The CDR3: CASSLSGAAGDLHGYTF. The CDR3 nucleotides read TGTGCCAGCAGTTTATCGGGGGCTGCAGGGGACCTCCATGGCTACACCTTC.

This clone was seen a few times. The CDR3 sequence is CASSLGDATNEKLFF. The CDR3 nucleotides read TGTGCCAGCAGCTTAGGAGATGCAACTAATGAAAAACTGTTTTTT. The chain is built from TRBV7-6 and TRBJ1-4, with D unresolved. The CDR3 has 15 residues. Trimming took 1 base from V and 0 from J, leaving 6 bases between them. Germline V gene sequence: CDR1 SGHVS, CDR2 FNYEAQ.

The CDR3 reads CASSFGSGDNEQFF. The CDR3, as DNA: TGTGCCAGCAGCTTCGGTAGCGGGGACAATGAGCAGTTCTTC. The chain couples TRBV5-6 to TRBJ2-1, with TRBD2 matching over 8 bases. Germline trimming cut 2 bases from V and 5 bases from J; bases unmatched to any gene: 3. From germline, CDR1 is SGHDT and CDR2 YYEEEE. This CDR3 has 14 residues.

This clone was seen just once. The chain combines TRBV11-2 with TRBJ2-7; D uncertain. Trimming cost V 1 base and J 4 bases, with 11 bases left between them. This CDR3 is built from 14 residues. CDR1 is SGHAT, CDR2 FQNNGV, per germline. CDR3 nucleotide sequence: TGTGCCAGCAGCTTAGCACAACGATTTTACGAGCAGTACTTC. Its protein is CASSLAQRFYEQYF.

The J gene is TRBJ1-2, the V gene TRBV15; D is unclear. In germline, CDR1 is LNHNV, CDR2 YYDKDF (reference sequence). The CDR3 is 12 amino acids. V was shortened by 3 bases and J by 5 bases, with 7 bases between the two germline ends. This CDR3 reads CATSRNGYGYTF. The CDR3 region has the DNA TGTGCCACCAGCAGGAACGGGTATGGCTACACCTTC.

V is TRBV2 and J is TRBJ1-4; D is uncertain. The germline CDR1 and CDR2 sequences are SNHLY and FYNNEI. The CDR3 loop spans 15 amino acids. V lost 6 bases, J lost 4 bases, and 15 bases lay in between. The CDR3 loop is CASSDETADNEKLFF. The CDR3 DNA reads TGTGCCAGCAGCGACGAGACCGCGGATAATGAAAAACTGTTTTTT.

J is TRBJ2-1 and V is TRBV13; D ambiguous. Deletions cut 0 bases from V and 4 bases from J, with 4 bases between. The CDR3 is 13 amino acids. In germline, CDR1 is PRHDT, CDR2 FYEKMQ (reference sequence). CDR3 loop: CASSLGEYNEQFF. In DNA form, the CDR3 reads TGTGCCAGCAGCTTAGGGGAGTACAATGAGCAGTTCTTC.

V gene TRBV19 combines with J gene TRBJ1-1; 10 bases line up with TRBD1. The CDR3 extends over 14 amino acids. The trim removed 7 bases at V and 2 bases at J, leaving 4 bases unmatched. Germline-derived CDR1 and CDR2 are LNHDA and SQIVND (reference sequence). The CDR3 reads CASNRQGANTEAFF. For the CDR3, the DNA is TGTGCCAGTAACAGACAGGGGGCCAACACTGAAGCTTTCTTT.

V is TRBV6-1 and J is TRBJ1-5, with 7 bases fitting TRBD1. The ends lost 4 bases at V and 3 bases at J; junction bases unmatched: 6. CDR3 length: 15 amino acids. Germline assignment: CDR1 MNHNS and CDR2 SASEGT. The CDR3 DNA is TGTGCCAGCAGTGGCCGACAGGGATACAATCAGCCCCAGCATTTT. Encoded protein: CASSGRQGYNQPQHF.

This clone has just a few counts. This chain links TRBV7-2 with TRBJ2-1, with D uncertain. Germline V gives CDR1 SGHTA, CDR2 FQGNSA. CDR3 size: 13 residues. Trimming cost V 5 bases and J 10 bases, with 15 bases left between them. The CDR3 bases are TGTGCCAGCAGCATCCTTGATGGCGGAGAGCAGTTCTTC. Translating gives CASSILDGGEQFF.

This sequence joins TRBV7-9 and TRBJ1-2; TRBD1 matches 7 bases. CDR3 length: 15 residues. Germline CDR1 reads SEHNR; CDR2 reads FQNEAQ (reference sequence). Trimming cost V 5 bases and J 4 bases; bases outside gene matches: 10. In DNA form, the CDR3 reads TGTGCCAGCAGCCGACCGGGCAGGGGGGCCTATGGCTACACCTTC. Protein product: CASSRPGRGAYGYTF.

V is TRBV7-6 and J is TRBJ2-1; a weak D match, TRBD2 (6 bases). CDR1 and CDR2 from the germline V gene are SGHVS and FNYEAQ. Between the trimmed V and J ends, which lost 1 base and 4 bases, there was a span of 11 bases. The CDR3 has 15 residues. The CDR3 DNA reads TGTGCCAGCAGCTTAGTAGGACTACCATACAATGAGCAGTTCTTC. Residues: CASSLVGLPYNEQFF.

The chain employs TRBV4-3 and TRBJ2-3; D is ambiguous. This CDR3 comprises 14 residues. V was cut by 0 bases and J by 3 bases, with 7 bases left in between. Germline V lookup: CDR1 LGHNA, CDR2 YSLEER. CDR3 nucleotide sequence: TGCGCCAGCAGCCAAGACGTAGTGACAGATACGCAGTATTTT. This codes for CASSQDVVTDTQYF.